This T cell receptor (beta chain) was captured by sequencing in a study of blood T cell repertoires in COVID-19. The assay was immunoSEQ multiplex PCR, and TCRdb's table has in-frame clones only and misses some. Here the sample spans around 310,000 clones, over 75% being singletons. The CDR3 spans 13 residues. CDR1 is SNHLY and CDR2 is FYNNEI in the germline V gene. J lost 2 bases, V lost 11 bases, and 4 bases had no gene match. The rearrangement uses TRBV2 and TRBJ1-4, with 8 nucleotides matching TRBD1. The TCR sequence derives from a woman aged 55 to 70 with acute or convalescent COVID-19. Sequencing was performed on peripheral blood. The CDR3 DNA reads as TGTGCCGGACAGGGCGGCACTAATGAAAAACTGTTTTTT. It codes for CAGQGGTNEKLFF.